A selection of T cell receptor beta chains follows, all from one sample in a study of blood T cell repertoires in COVID-19. This table comes from immunoSEQ multiplex PCR, and its TCRdb copy is limited to in-frame clones, with some not included. This sample yields a few hundred thousand clones, of which approximately 85% are seen a single time; about 5.1% belongs to the top ten. Sequenced: peripheral blood. These TCRs come from a man between 45 and 60 years old with active or convalescent COVID-19. The CDR3 runs from the conserved cysteine through the conserved F or W. The D gene is left open where the match is weak. Only part of the rows carry a size: once, few, many, or a class if the clone is expanded.

TRBJ2-2 . . TRBV6-2/TRBV6-3 TGTGCCAGCAGCCCCCTCGATCAGGGATGGGCCGGGGAGCTGTTTTTT CASSPLDQGWAGELFF
TRBJ1-5 TRBD1 once TRBV19 TGTGCCAGTAGTACCCAGCGTTGGGACAGGGAGCAGCCCCAGCATTTT CASSTQRWDREQPQHF
TRBJ2-3 . . TRBV4-2 TGTGCCAGCAGCCAAGGGACACACGAGGTAGATACGCAGTATTTT CASSQGTHEVDTQYF
TRBJ2-1 . once TRBV7-8 TGTGCCAGCAGCTTAGACCTGAGGGACAATGAGCAGTTCTTC CASSLDLRDNEQFF
TRBJ2-3 . once TRBV7-2 TGTGCCAGCAGCTTATCGTCCAGCACAGATACGCAGTATTTT CASSLSSSTDTQYF
TRBJ2-1 TRBD2 . TRBV7-9 TGTGCCAGCATGGACGTACTAGCGGTCGGTTACAATGAGCAGTTCTTC CASMDVLAVGYNEQFF
TRBJ2-2 . . TRBV25-1 TGTGCCAGCAGTCGGGCGGGACGGGACGGGGAGCTGTTTTTT CASSRAGRDGELFF
TRBJ1-1 TRBD1 . TRBV2 TGTGCCAGCAAGGGGGCAGGGGTGAACACTGAAGCTTTCTTT CASKGAGVNTEAFF
TRBJ2-7 TRBD2 . TRBV15 TGTGCCACCAGCAAAGAGCTAGCGGCTTCCTACGAGCAGTACTTC CATSKELAASYEQYF
TRBJ1-4 . . TRBV4-1 TGCGCCAGCAGCCAAGGCCGGTCGGGTTATAATGAAAAACTGTTTTTT CASSQGRSGYNEKLFF
TRBJ2-1 TRBD2 . TRBV6-6 TGTGCCAGCAGTCTAGCGGGTGATTACAATGAGCAGTTCTTC CASSLAGDYNEQFF
TRBJ1-5 . . TRBV19 TGTGCCAGTAGTATCCAGGGTCGCCAGCCCCAGCATTTT CASSIQGRQPQHF
TRBJ1-5 TRBD1 . TRBV28 TGTGCCAGCAGTTCCGGGACAGGGAACAATCAGCCCCAGCATTTT CASSSGTGNNQPQHF
TRBJ1-1 . . TRBV18 TGTGCCAGCTCAGAAAGGGGGATGAACACTGAAGCTTTCTTT CASSERGMNTEAFF
TRBJ2-3 TRBD2 . TRBV30 TGTGCCTGGAGTCCTCCCCTAGCGGGAGAGGCAGATACGCAGTATTTT CAWSPPLAGEADTQYF
TRBJ1-2 . . TRBV28 TGTGCCAGCAGTTCCGCCCCCAGTTTTGGTAACTATGGCTACACCTTC CASSSAPSFGNYGYTF
TRBJ2-7 . . TRBV7-9 TGTGCCAGCAGCCGACAGGAAGACTACGAGCAGTACTTC CASSRQEDYEQYF
TRBJ2-3 . . TRBV6-1 TGTGCCAGCAGTGAAGCACAGGGGAGGACAGATACGCAGTATTTT CASSEAQGRTDTQYF
TRBJ2-6 . once TRBV7-2 TGTGCCAGCAGCTTAGGTCCCGGGGCTGGGGCCAACGTCCTGACTTTC CASSLGPGAGANVLTF
TRBJ2-1 . few TRBV29-1 TGCAGCGTCAAAACAGGAGGGCTACAGCAGTTCTTC CSVKTGGLQQFF
TRBJ1-2 . . TRBV18 TGTGCCAGCTCACCAGGGGGGGGCAGTTTGGATGGCTACACCTTC CASSPGGGSLDGYTF
TRBJ1-2 TRBD1 once TRBV5-4 TGTGCCAGCAGCTTGGTGGGACAGAACTATGGCTACACCTTC CASSLVGQNYGYTF
TRBJ1-2 TRBD1 . TRBV3-1/TRBV3-2 TGTGCCAGCACCCGGGACAGGGGACCACCCTATGGCTACACCTTC CASTRDRGPPYGYTF
TRBJ2-1 . . TRBV21-1 TGTGCCAGCAGCAAAGCATACAGGGGGTATGAGCAGTTCTTC CASSKAYRGYEQFF
TRBJ1-1 . . TRBV29-1 TGCAGCGTTGGAAACCCGGACACTGAAGCTTTCTTT CSVGNPDTEAFF
TRBJ2-3 TRBD2 . TRBV24-1 TGTGCCACCAGTGGCCCGACTAGCGGGAGTAACCCAGATACGCAGTATTTT CATSGPTSGSNPDTQYF
TRBJ2-7 . . TRBV9 TGTGCCAGCAGCGTAGGGACAGCGGCCTACGAGCAGTACTTC CASSVGTAAYEQYF
TRBJ2-7 . . TRBV6-5 TGTGCCAGCAAACGTAGTGCGGGTTATCCCTACGAGCAGTACTTC CASKRSAGYPYEQYF
TRBJ2-3 TRBD2 . TRBV28 TGTGCCAGCAGTCCAACCCCGTACAGCGGGATCTCAGATACGCAGTATTTT CASSPTPYSGISDTQYF
TRBJ2-7 TRBD1 . TRBV6-5 TGTGCCAGCAGCCGGGACAGGAAAGCCCTCTACGAGCAGTACTTC CASSRDRKALYEQYF
TRBJ2-1 TRBD2 . TRBV18 TGTGCCAGCTCACCTCCACTAGCGGAAAATGAGCAGTTCTTC CASSPPLAENEQFF
TRBJ1-1 . . TRBV3-1/TRBV3-2 TGTGCCAGCAGCCCCGGGACACGGAACACTGAAGCTTTCTTT CASSPGTRNTEAFF
TRBJ2-1 TRBD2 . TRBV19 TGTGCCAGTAGTAGTAGCGGGGGTTCCCGGGGTGAGCAGTTCTTC CASSSSGGSRGEQFF
TRBJ1-2 . . TRBV29-1 TGCAGCGTCCCCCTGCGGGATAACTATGGCTACACCTTC CSVPLRDNYGYTF
TRBJ1-2 TRBD1 . TRBV4-1 TGCGCCAGCAGCCAAGGGGAACGGGCGGGACAGGGACACTATGGCTACACCTTC CASSQGERAGQGHYGYTF
TRBJ2-2 TRBD1 . TRBV9 TGTGCCAGCAGCGGCCCGGGACAGGGAGGCACCGGGGAGCTGTTTTTT CASSGPGQGGTGELFF
TRBJ2-7 TRBD2 . TRBV6-6 TGTGCCAGCAGTTACTCTGGAGCGGGAGTCCCCTACGAGCAGTACTTC CASSYSGAGVPYEQYF
TRBJ2-3 . . TRBV3-1/TRBV3-2 TGTGCCAGCAGCCACGGCAGGGGGGTACGTGGTACGCAGTATTTT CASSHGRGVRGTQYF
TRBJ2-1 TRBD2 once TRBV28 TGTGCCAGCAGTTCCCCGGCGGGACTAGCCAATGAGCAGTTCTTC CASSSPAGLANEQFF
TRBJ1-6 TRBD1 . TRBV6-2/TRBV6-3 TGTGCCAGCAGTTACTCTCTGGGGACAGCGGATTCACCCCTCCACTTT CASSYSLGTADSPLHF
TRBJ2-5 . . TRBV19 TGTGCCAGTAGTATAGGCGGGCTGGAGGAGACCCAGTACTTC CASSIGGLEETQYF
TRBJ1-2 . . TRBV12-3/TRBV12-4 TGTGCCACCCTCCTGGACATTAACTATGGCTACACCTTC CATLLDINYGYTF
TRBJ2-5 . . TRBV5-5 TGTGCCAGCAGCTTACGAGGGATCCAAGAGACCCAGTACTTC CASSLRGIQETQYF
TRBJ1-1 . . TRBV5-1 TGCGCCAGCAGCTTACAGGGCGGGAACACTGAAGCTTTCTTT CASSLQGGNTEAFF
TRBJ2-1 . . TRBV28 TGTGCCAGCAGTTTAAGCGGAGCCTACAATGAGCAGTTCTTC CASSLSGAYNEQFF
TRBJ2-1 . . TRBV19 TGTGCCAGTAGTATTGAGTGGGAGCGGTACAATGAGCAGTTCTTC CASSIEWERYNEQFF
TRBJ2-7 TRBD1 once TRBV2 TGTGCCAGCAGAGCCCAGGGGGTTGTTTCGCGTGAGCAGTACTTC CASRAQGVVSREQYF
TRBJ1-1 . . TRBV29-1 TGCAGCGCTTCCGGGGTAGGAGCTTTCTTT CSASGVGAFF
TRBJ2-7 . . TRBV7-9 TGTGCCAGCAGCAAAGACCCCCGGGTTGGGCAGTACTTC CASSKDPRVGQYF
TRBJ2-1 TRBD2 . TRBV18 TGTGCCAGCTCATCCCTAGCGGGCCGATACAATGAGCAGTTCTTC CASSSLAGRYNEQFF
TRBJ1-5 TRBD1 . TRBV27 TGTGCGCAGCCTTGGGGACAGGCCAATAGGATGGGCAATCAGCCCCAGCATTTT CAQPWGQANRMGNQPQHF
TRBJ2-3 . . TRBV6-5 TGTGCCAGCAGTTACTCCGGGGGAGGCACAGATACGCAGTATTTT CASSYSGGGTDTQYF
TRBJ2-3 TRBD2 . TRBV5-1 TGCGCCAGCAGCACTAGCGGGAGTGCGCAGTATTTT CASSTSGSAQYF
TRBJ2-1 . . TRBV5-4 TGTGCCAGCAGCTTGGGGACACTAGCTTACAATGAGCAGTTCTTC CASSLGTLAYNEQFF
TRBJ2-5 TRBD2 . TRBV7-9 TGTGCCAGCAGCCGCTGGGGAGGGGAGACCCAGTACTTC CASSRWGGETQYF
TRBJ1-1 . . TRBV6-5 TGTGCCAGCAGCCCCGGGGGGGCAAACACTGAAGCTTTCTTT CASSPGGANTEAFF
TRBJ1-1 TRBD1 . TRBV29-1 TGCAGCGTTCCGGCAGGGGGCCGTATAGGCACTGAAGCTTTCTTT CSVPAGGRIGTEAFF
TRBJ2-1 TRBD2 . TRBV18 TGTGCCAGCTCACCACCGGGACTAGCCTACAATGAGCAGTTCTTC CASSPPGLAYNEQFF
TRBJ2-1 TRBD2 . TRBV28 TGTGCCAGCGGACTAGCGGGAGACAACAATGAGCAGTTCTTC CASGLAGDNNEQFF
TRBJ1-2 . . TRBV3-1/TRBV3-2 TGTGCCTCCTGGGGCAGGGGCTATGGCTACACCTTC CASWGRGYGYTF